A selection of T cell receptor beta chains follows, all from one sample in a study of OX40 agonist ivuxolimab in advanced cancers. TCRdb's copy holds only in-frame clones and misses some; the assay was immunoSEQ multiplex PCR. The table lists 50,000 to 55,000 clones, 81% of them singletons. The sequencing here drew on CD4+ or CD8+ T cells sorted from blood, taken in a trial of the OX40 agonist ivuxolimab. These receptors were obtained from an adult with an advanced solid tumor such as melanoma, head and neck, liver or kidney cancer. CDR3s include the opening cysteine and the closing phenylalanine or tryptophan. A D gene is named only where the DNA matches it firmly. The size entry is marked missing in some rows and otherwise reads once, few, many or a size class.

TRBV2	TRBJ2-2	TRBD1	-	TGTGCCAGCATGAACGACAGGGTGGGCACCGGGGAGCTGTTTTTT	CASMNDRVGTGELFF
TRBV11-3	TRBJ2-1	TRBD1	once	TGTGCCAGCAGCCAATTAGGGGGCCCTAATGAGCAGTTCTTC	CASSQLGGPNEQFF
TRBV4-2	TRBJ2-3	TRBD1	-	TGTGCCAGCAGCCAAGCGCGAGGGGGCCTGGTAGGGGCAGATACGCAGTATTTT	CASSQARGGLVGADTQYF
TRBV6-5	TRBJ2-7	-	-	TGTGCCAGCGACGAGCAGTACTTC	CASDEQYF
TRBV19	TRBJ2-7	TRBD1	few	TGTGCCAGTAGTATGGAGGACAGGGGCTACGAGCAGTACTTC	CASSMEDRGYEQYF
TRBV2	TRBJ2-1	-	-	TGTGCCAGCAGTGAACTAGCGACCTACAATGAGCAGTTCTTC	CASSELATYNEQFF
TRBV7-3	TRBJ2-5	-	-	TGTGCCAGCAGCTTAAGCAACCAAGAGACCCAGTACTTC	CASSLSNQETQYF
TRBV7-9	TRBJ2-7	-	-	TGTGCCAGCAGCTACATCGACGAGCAGTACTTC	CASSYIDEQYF
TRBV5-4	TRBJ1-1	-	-	TGTGCCAGCAGCTTGGATCAGGGCCTTGTCACTGAAGCTTTCTTT	CASSLDQGLVTEAFF
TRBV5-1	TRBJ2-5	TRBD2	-	TGCGCCAGCAGCGCACCGAGACTAGCGGGGGGCCAAGAGACCCAGTACTTC	CASSAPRLAGGQETQYF
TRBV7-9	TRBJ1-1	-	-	TGTGCCAGCAGCGCCCCCGGGGGGGCTGGAAGGACTGAAGCTTTCTTT	CASSAPGGAGRTEAFF
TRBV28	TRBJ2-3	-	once	TGTGCCAGCAGTGGGGTAGCAGATACGCAGTATTTT	CASSGVADTQYF
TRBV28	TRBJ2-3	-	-	TGTGCCAGCAAAAGGGGAGGGGGCAACACAGATACGCAGTATTTT	CASKRGGGNTDTQYF
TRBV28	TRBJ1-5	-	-	TGTGCCAGCAGCCAAGGCCGGGGATTCCGTGGAAGCAATCAGCCCCAGCATTTT	CASSQGRGFRGSNQPQHF
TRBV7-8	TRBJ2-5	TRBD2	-	TGTGCCAGCAGCTCACCTCTTAGCGGGGGGGCGGGTGAGACCCAGTACTTC	CASSSPLSGGAGETQYF
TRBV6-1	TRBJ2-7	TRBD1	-	TGTGCCAGCAGTGCCCGGGACAGGGGGTGGCAGTACTTC	CASSARDRGWQYF
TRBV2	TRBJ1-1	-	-	TGTGCCAGCAGTGTAATCCCCGGGAACACTGAAGCTTTCTTT	CASSVIPGNTEAFF
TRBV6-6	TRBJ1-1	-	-	TGTGCCAGCAGTTACTCCCAGGGATCTGAAGCTTTCTTT	CASSYSQGSEAFF
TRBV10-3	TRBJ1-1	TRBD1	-	TGTGCCATCAGTACGGACAGGGACACTGAAGCTTTCTTT	CAISTDRDTEAFF
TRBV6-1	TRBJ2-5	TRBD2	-	TGTGCCAGCAGTGAAGGGGCTAGCGGTTGGGAGACCCAGTACTTC	CASSEGASGWETQYF
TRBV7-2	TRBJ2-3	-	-	TGTGCCAGCAGCTTAGCCCCCCAGGTGACCACAGATACGCAGTATTTT	CASSLAPQVTTDTQYF
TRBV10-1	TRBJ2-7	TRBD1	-	TGCGCCAGCAGTGAAGGGGACAGGGCCTACGAGCAGTACTTC	CASSEGDRAYEQYF
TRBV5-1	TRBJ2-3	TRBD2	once	TGCGCCAGCCGATCGGGACTAGCGTCGGGAGATACGCAGTATTTT	CASRSGLASGDTQYF
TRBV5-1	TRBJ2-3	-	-	TGCGCCAGCGGCCAGGGTTTGGACCGGAGCACAGATACGCAGTATTTT	CASGQGLDRSTDTQYF
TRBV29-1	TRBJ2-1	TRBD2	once	TGCAGCGTTGATACCGTTAGCGGGGGGTCCTACAATGAGCAGTTCTTC	CSVDTVSGGSYNEQFF
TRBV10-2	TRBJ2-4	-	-	TGCGCCAGCAGTGTAGAACTAGCCAAAAACATTCAGTACTTC	CASSVELAKNIQYF
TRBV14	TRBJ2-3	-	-	TGTGCCAGCAGCCAAGAAATTTCCATAGATACGCAGTATTTT	CASSQEISIDTQYF
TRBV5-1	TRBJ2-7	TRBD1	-	TGCGCCAGCAGCTTGGCTGGGACAGGAGCCTACGAGCAGTACTTC	CASSLAGTGAYEQYF